The 29 T cell receptor beta chains below were found in one sample sequenced in a study of long-term antiretroviral therapy in people with HIV. Sequencing relied on immunoSEQ assay v3.0, run at survey level. Sequenced by immunoSEQ multiplex PCR; TCRdb stores in-frame clones only, minus some. The sample carries about 33,000 clones, approximately 80% recorded once. Here the sequenced sample was unsorted PBMCs, taken 2 years after starting antiretroviral therapy. The receptors come from a woman aged 45 to 65 with HIV.

The chain carries TRBV28 and TRBJ2-1, with a possible D match to TRBD2 (7 bases). Germline CDR1 reads MDHEN; CDR2 reads SYDVKM. With 5 bases removed from V and 0 bases from J, the gap between germline ends came to 20 bases. This CDR3 is built from 18 residues. The CDR3 here is CASSLPPGGQGSYNEQFF. CDR3 bases: TGTGCCAGCAGTCTACCCCCCGGGGGGCAAGGCTCCTACAATGAGCAGTTCTTC. The full variable domain, its missing parts supplied by reference TRBV28 and TRBJ2-1, is DVKVTQSSRYLVKRTGEKVFLECVQDMDHENMFWYRQDPGLGLRLIYFSYDVKMKEKGDIPEGYSVSREKKERFSLILESASTNQTSMYLCASSLPPGGQGSYNEQFFGPGTRLTVL.

The sample holds a few counts of this clone. This chain joins TRBV29-1 and TRBJ1-1; D gene ambiguous. The CDR3 runs 13 residues. Germline V gene data show CDR1 as SQVTM and CDR2 as ANQGSEA. V was shortened by 6 bases and J by 2 bases, with 13 bases between the two germline ends. The CDR3 DNA follows: TGCAGCGTGATCCGGGGTATTAACACTGAAGCTTTCTTT. This translates into CSVIRGINTEAFF.

CDR3 region: CASSHGTANTEAFF. CDR3 DNA sequence: TGTGCCAGCAGCCACGGGACAGCCAACACTGAAGCTTTCTTT. The J gene is TRBJ1-1, the V gene TRBV7-2, with 7 bases aligning to TRBD1. Per the germline V gene, CDR1 is SGHTA and CDR2 is FQGNSA. V was pared by 5 bases and J by 2 bases, with 5 bases of the junction left unmatched. The CDR3 is made up of 14 amino acids. The full variable domain, completed using reference TRBV7-2 and TRBJ1-1, is GAGVSQSPSNKVTEKGKDVELRCDPISGHTALYWYRQSLGQGLEFLIYFQGNSAPDKSGLPSDRFSAERTGGSVSTLTIQRTQQEDSAVYLCASSHGTANTEAFFGQGTRLTVV.

The rearrangement joins TRBV7-3 to TRBJ2-4; 10 bases line up with TRBD1. CDR1 and CDR2 from the germline V gene are SGHTA and FQGTGA. The CDR3 spans 16 residues. V shed 2 bases and J 4 bases; nucleotides not matched to a gene: 5. CDR3 residues: CASSLGGGQGKNIQYF. CDR3 DNA sequence: TGTGCCAGCAGCTTAGGAGGGGGACAGGGGAAAAACATTCAGTACTTC.

This clone was seen a handful of times. The rearrangement uses TRBV21-1 and TRBJ2-7; TRBD1, the D gene given by the table, was not confirmed from the DNA. TRBV21-1 is shown as a pseudogene. The CDR3 totals 14 residues. The CDR3 nucleotides are TGTGCCAGCAGCACGACAGGGATATTCTACGAGCAGTACGTC. Protein: CASSTTGIFYEQYV.

CDR3 coding DNA: TGTGCCAGCAGTTACAAACAGGGCACCAACTATGGCTACACCTTC. Translation gives CASSYKQGTNYGYTF. V gene TRBV6-6 combines with J gene TRBJ1-2; TRBD1 is a possible D gene (6 bases). CDR1 is MNHNY and CDR2 is SVGAGI in the germline V gene (reference sequence). The CDR3 sequence is 15 residues long. Trimming shortened V by 2 bases and J by 2 bases, and 12 bases separated the two germline ends.

The chain is built from TRBV7-6 and TRBJ1-5; no definite D call. This CDR3 is built from 14 residues. Looked up from germline, CDR1 is SGHVS and CDR2 is FNYEAQ. V lost 5 bases and J lost 2, with 10 bases in between. For the CDR3, the DNA is TGTGCCAGCAGCCCATGGGCGGGCAATCAGCCCCAGCATTTT. This gives the protein CASSPWAGNQPQHF.

The rearrangement links TRBV27 to TRBJ1-2; D is ambiguous. Germline-derived CDR1 and CDR2 are MNHEY and SMNVEV (reference sequence). V gave up 3 bases and J gave up 0 bases, with 8 bases separating them. The CDR3 is made up of 14 amino acids. The CDR3 nucleotides are TGTGCCAGCAGTTTTGTGGGAGCTAACTATGGCTACACCTTC. It encodes CASSFVGANYGYTF.

This clone was observed a few times. The rearrangement links TRBV6-1 to TRBJ2-5; no reliable D call. Trimming took off 2 bases at V and 4 bases at J, with 2 bases between the two ends. There are 11 residues in the CDR3. CDR1 MNHNS and CDR2 SASEGT come from the germline V gene. In DNA form, the CDR3 reads TGTGCCAGCAGTGAATCAGAGACCCAGTACTTC. Its translation: CASSESETQYF.

The chain combines TRBV6-1 with TRBJ1-5; the D is unclear. The V end lost 5 bases, the J end lost 7 bases, and 9 bases lay between the germline ends. CDR1 is MNHNS and CDR2 is SASEGT in the germline V gene. This CDR3 contains 12 residues. The CDR3 loop is CASSPAVQPQHF. CDR3 DNA: TGTGCCAGCAGTCCCGCTGTCCAGCCCCAGCATTTT.

There are a few counts of this clone. The chain has TRBV2 and TRBJ1-6; 9 bases map to TRBD1. Per the germline V gene, CDR1 is SNHLY and CDR2 is FYNNEI. J lost 8 bases, V lost 11 bases, and 7 bases had no gene match. The CDR3 loop spans 13 amino acids. CDR3 bases: TGTGCCGGGAGGGACAGGGAGGATTCACCCCTCCACTTT. It translates to CAGRDREDSPLHF.

This chain uses TRBV5-1 with TRBJ2-2; 9 nucleotides match TRBD1. With 0 bases clipped from V and 3 bases from J, the junction kept 12 bases outside the gene matches. This CDR3 region has 19 residues. CDR1 SGHRS and CDR2 YFSETQ come from the germline V gene. CDR3 sequence: CASSLVGSTGTGYTGELFF. DNA of the CDR3: TGCGCCAGCAGCTTGGTTGGATCCACAGGGACAGGGTACACCGGGGAGCTGTTTTTT.

This clone was counted between two and nine times. This sequence joins TRBV4-1 and TRBJ1-5; 7 bases agree with TRBD1. This CDR3 region has 15 residues. Trimming at V came to 2 bases and at J to 7 bases, leaving 8 bases not matched to a gene. Per the germline V gene, CDR1 is MGHRA and CDR2 is YSYEKL. CDR3 region: CASSQLPTGPQPQHF. In nucleotides, the CDR3 is TGCGCCAGCAGCCAACTTCCGACAGGGCCCCAGCCCCAGCATTTT.

J is TRBJ1-2 and V is TRBV18; D is possibly TRBD1 (6 bases). Germline V lookup: CDR1 KGHSH, CDR2 LQKENI. The V end was cut by 3 bases, the J end by 8 bases, with 25 bases between. CDR3 size: 17 residues. This CDR3 reads CASSPQAGGATGVGYTF. The CDR3 coding sequence is TGTGCCAGCTCACCGCAGGCGGGGGGGGCCACCGGAGTAGGCTACACCTTC.

The chain has TRBV7-2 and TRBJ1-2, with 11 bases lining up with TRBD1. The CDR3 contains 17 residues. V lost 5 bases to trimming and J lost 0 bases; unmatched junction nucleotides: 8. Germline V gene data show CDR1 as SGHTA and CDR2 as FQGNSA. DNA for the CDR3: TGTGCCAGCAGCCAACGGACAGGGGGCGCGTCTAACTATGGCTACACCTTC. It encodes CASSQRTGGASNYGYTF.

V is TRBV5-1 and J is TRBJ1-3; no reliable D call. Germline lookup yields CDR1 SGHRS and CDR2 YFSETQ. V dropped 4 bases and J dropped 0 bases, with 14 bases sitting between them. There are 16 residues in the CDR3. The CDR3 loop is CASSISSTVSGNTIYF. The CDR3 nucleotides are TGCGCCAGCAGCATCTCTTCAACGGTCTCTGGAAACACCATATATTTT.

The chain combines TRBV7-9 with TRBJ2-1, with D possibly being TRBD2 (5 bases). CDR1 is SEHNR, CDR2 FQNEAQ, per germline (reference sequence). Trimming cost V 2 bases and J 5 bases, with 16 bases left between them. This CDR3 spans 16 amino acids. DNA for the CDR3: TGTGCCAGCAGCTTAAATCCTAGAGGGATTGACAATGAGCAGTTCTTC. Protein sequence: CASSLNPRGIDNEQFF.

V is TRBV30 and J is TRBJ2-3; TRBD1 agrees at 8 bases. The V gene's germline CDR1 is GTSNPN and CDR2 SVGIG (reference sequence). The CDR3 covers 15 residues. Trimming took 1 base from V and 3 from J; bases not matched to a gene: 6. The CDR3 coding sequence is TGTGCCTGGAGTGCCCACAGGGGGGCTACAGATACGCAGTATTTT. Translated: CAWSAHRGATDTQYF.

The chain combines TRBV6-5 with TRBJ2-1; maybe TRBD2 (5 bases). Germline-derived CDR1 and CDR2 are MNHEY and SVGAGI. V was trimmed by 8 bases and J by 0 bases, leaving 5 bases between them. CDR3 length: 12 amino acids. The CDR3 DNA reads TGTGCCAGCCGGGACTCCTACAATGAGCAGTTCTTC. Its protein product is CASRDSYNEQFF.

By share, this clone counts as medium-sized. The chain carries TRBV30 and TRBJ1-1; 9 bases are shared with TRBD1. Germline loops: CDR1 GTSNPN, CDR2 SVGIG (reference sequence). The CDR3 totals 12 residues. Trimming removed 4 bases from V and 11 bases from J; junction bases left unmatched: 8. In nucleotides, the CDR3 is TGTGCCTGGATGTTACAGGGGGCTCTTGCTTTCTTT. Amino acids: CAWMLQGALAFF.

There are a few counts of this clone. The chain recombines TRBV7-3 with TRBJ2-2; TRBD2 matches 13 bases. The J segment lost 8 bases and the V segment lost 4 bases, leaving 1 base of the junction unmatched. Germline CDR1 and CDR2: SGHTA and FQGTGA. The CDR3 runs 14 residues. CDR3 in DNA: TGTGCCAGCAGCTCGGGACTAGCGGGGGGGGAGCTGTTTTTT. This encodes CASSSGLAGGELFF.

V is TRBV6-5 and J is TRBJ1-3, with D tentatively TRBD1 (6 bases). Trimming took off 6 bases at V and 2 bases at J, with 14 bases between the two ends. Germline V CDR1 and CDR2: MNHEY, SVGAGI. The CDR3 has 15 amino acids. As DNA, the CDR3 is TGTGCCAGCAGCACAGGGAAGGGTCCTGGAAACACCATATATTTT. Its translation is CASSTGKGPGNTIYF.

This clone turned up a few times. The chain carries TRBV9 and TRBJ1-2, with a weak D call TRBD1 (5 bases). The V and J ends lost 3 bases and 5 bases respectively, with 20 bases between them. Germline CDR1 is SGDLS and CDR2 is YYNGEE. There are 16 residues in the CDR3. CDR3 in amino acids: CASSANSGPWGYGYTF. DNA for the CDR3: TGTGCCAGCAGCGCGAACTCGGGACCCTGGGGGTATGGCTACACCTTC.

The chain joins TRBV5-4 to TRBJ2-7, with D possibly TRBD1 on 5 matching bases. The CDR3 has 13 residues. Trimming cost V 4 bases and J 6 bases, with 14 bases left between them. Germline CDR1 and CDR2: SGHNT and YYREEE (reference sequence). DNA of the CDR3: TGTGCCAGCAGCCCAGGGTTTTCGACCGAGCAGTACTTC. Translating gives CASSPGFSTEQYF.

The CDR3 is CASSLVPGGETQYF. Here the CDR3 DNA reads TGTGCCAGCAGCTTAGTACCGGGTGGCGAGACCCAGTACTTC. This sequence joins TRBV7-2 and TRBJ2-5; D is unresolved. Germline-derived CDR1 and CDR2 are SGHTA and FQGNSA. The CDR3 has 14 residues. V dropped 1 base and J dropped 5 bases, with 11 bases sitting between them.

The CDR3 DNA is TGCGCCAGCAGGGGCCAGTTATCCCAAGAGACCCAGTACTTC. This sequence encodes CASRGQLSQETQYF. The chain is built from TRBV5-1 and TRBJ2-5; D is unresolved. Germline loops: CDR1 SGHRS, CDR2 YFSETQ. V gave up 5 bases and J gave up 1 base, with 12 bases separating them. CDR3 size: 14 residues.

The genes are TRBV4-1 and TRBJ1-5, with no clear D. Germline CDR1 is MGHRA and CDR2 is YSYEKL. The CDR3 totals 15 residues. Trimming removed 0 bases at V and 0 bases at J, with 6 bases between. CDR3 coding DNA: TGCGCCAGCAGCCAAGATCCGTATAGCAATCAGCCCCAGCATTTT. Its protein is CASSQDPYSNQPQHF.

The chain employs TRBV18 and TRBJ2-2; 7 nucleotides align to TRBD1. CDR1 is KGHSH and CDR2 is LQKENI in the germline V gene. J lost 6 bases, V lost 2 bases, and 15 bases had no gene match. The CDR3 spans 18 residues. This CDR3 reads CASSPNAIGTASAGELFF. The DNA of the CDR3 is TGTGCCAGCTCACCAAATGCGATCGGGACAGCCTCGGCCGGGGAGCTGTTTTTT.

The V gene is TRBV7-7, the J gene TRBJ1-5; D perhaps matches TRBD1 (6 bases). This CDR3 has 15 residues. Germline V gives CDR1 SSHAT, CDR2 FNYEAQ (reference sequence). V lost 5 bases to trimming and J lost 7 bases, with 18 bases between them. CDR3 loop: CASSPPGVRDQPQHF. The CDR3 DNA reads as TGTGCCAGCAGCCCCCCAGGGGTCAGAGACCAGCCCCAGCATTTT.